This TCR beta chain originates from a study of blood T cell repertoires in COVID-19. Authors' analysis steps: Reference gene primer amplification in the assay estimated nucleated cell counts. Clones were sequenced by immunoSEQ multiplex PCR, and TCRdb holds only the in-frame ones, with some missing. The V and J calls and the clone size are those of that table, but D and trimming were determined from the DNA. Of some 30,000 clones listed, roughly nine tenths were seen once; the top ten hold about 5.6%. There are 14 residues in the CDR3. Losses at the gene ends were 4 bases for V and 8 bases for J; bases not matched to a gene: 6. CDR1 and CDR2 from the germline V gene are MGHRA and YSYEKL.

The sample comprised peripheral blood. This chain uses TRBV4-1 with TRBJ1-4, with 8 positions matching TRBD1. The receptor comes from a man aged 60 to 69 with active COVID-19. The CDR3 DNA reads TGCGCCAGCAGCCGCGGACAGGGACGGGAAAAACTGTTTTTT. Residues: CASSRGQGREKLFF.